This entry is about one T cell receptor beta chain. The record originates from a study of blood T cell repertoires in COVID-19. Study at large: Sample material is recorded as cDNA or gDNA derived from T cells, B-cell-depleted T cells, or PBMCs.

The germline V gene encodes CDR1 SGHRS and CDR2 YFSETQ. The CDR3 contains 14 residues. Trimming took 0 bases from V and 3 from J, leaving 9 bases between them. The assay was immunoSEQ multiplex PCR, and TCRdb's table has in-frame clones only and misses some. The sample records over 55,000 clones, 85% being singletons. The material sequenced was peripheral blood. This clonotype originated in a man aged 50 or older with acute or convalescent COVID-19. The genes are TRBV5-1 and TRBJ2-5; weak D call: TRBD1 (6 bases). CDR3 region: CASSLAPGEETQYF. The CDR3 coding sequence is TGCGCCAGCAGCTTGGCTCCAGGGGAAGAGACCCAGTACTTC.